The present entry profiles one T cell receptor (beta chain) with its context. Possible read error: a much larger clone is one base away. This specimen includes other DNA sequences encoding the same CDR3. Germline lookup yields CDR1 DFQATT and CDR2 SNEGSKA (reference sequence). The CDR3 is 11 residues long. The ends lost 4 bases at V and 7 bases at J; junction bases unmatched: 3. The data were obtained in a study of blood T cell repertoires in COVID-19. Study-wide context: COVID-19 samples from acute and convalescent phases originated in the United States, Italy and Spain. T cells, B-cell-depleted T cells, or PBMCs supplied cDNA or gDNA.

In the source study's methods: Reference gene primer amplification yielded estimated nucleated cell counts. The method was immunoSEQ multiplex PCR; TCRdb's version includes in-frame clones alone and lacks a portion of them. From that table come the V and J calls and clone size; the DNA was used to work out D and trimming. The data show about 170,000 clones, about 83% seen once. Sequencing was carried out using peripheral blood. The receptor comes from an older woman who had recovered from COVID-19. The chain joins TRBV20-1 to TRBJ1-1; 7 bases line up with TRBD1. This CDR3 reads CSATRTGEAFF. CDR3 DNA sequence: TGCAGTGCTACAAGGACAGGTGAAGCTTTCTTT.